These 12 T cell receptor beta chains share one sample of origin, sequenced in a study of T cells in Graves' hyperthyroidism and ophthalmopathy. The investigators amplified TCR beta CDR3 regions from RNA transcripts. In the first-round RT-PCR of the TCR CDR3, the HTBI primer set was used. One entry per CDR3 protein, called by TCRdb with MiXCR from the multiplex PCR reads. This sample carries some 360,000 distinct CDR3 sequences, roughly 20% of them seen once, and the ten largest clones take around 15%. Sequenced input: blood. These receptors were collected from a woman aged 40-49 years with Graves' ophthalmopathy.

This clonotype was seen repeatedly, ten times or more. The V gene is TRBV12-3 or TRBV12-4, the J gene TRBJ1-5; D gene ambiguous. The CDR3 has 13 residues. Trimming removed 10 bases at V and 3 bases at J, with 13 bases between. The CDR3 spells CANPFVINQPQHF. For the CDR3, the DNA is TGTGCCAACCCGTTTGTGATCAATCAGCCCCAGCATTTT.

This clonotype was seen at least ten times. The chain employs TRBV20-1 and TRBJ1-1; D is unresolved. Germline V lookup: CDR1 DFQATT, CDR2 SNEGSKA (reference sequence). This CDR3 has 14 residues. With 0 bases removed from V and 1 base from J, the gap between germline ends came to 9 bases. The CDR3 DNA sequence: TGCAGTGCTAGAGAAACCGGACGGAACACTGAAGCTTTCTTT. Its translation is CSARETGRNTEAFF.

This chain links TRBV6-1 with TRBJ2-7, with D possibly being TRBD1 or TRBD2 (5 bases each). The germline V gene encodes CDR1 MNHNS and CDR2 SASEGT. CDR3 length: 15 amino acids. Trimming stripped 7 bases from V and 3 bases from J, with 19 bases between. CDR3 coding DNA: TGTGCCAGCACCGGTGGGGGAGAGAAGCTCTACGAGCAGTACTTC. Protein product: CASTGGGEKLYEQYF.

This rearrangement joins TRBV7-8 to TRBJ2-5; the D is unclear. CDR1 SGHVS and CDR2 FQNEAQ come from the germline V gene. The CDR3 extends over 14 amino acids. Between the trimmed V and J ends, which lost 2 bases and 0 bases, there was a span of 7 bases. The CDR3 coding sequence is TGTGCCAGCAGCTTAACGGGTAACCAAGAGACCCAGTACTTC. Its protein product is CASSLTGNQETQYF.

This clonotype was seen many times. This chain connects TRBV6-5 to TRBJ1-3; D is possibly TRBD1 (5 bases). CDR1 and CDR2 from the germline V gene are MNHEY and SVGAGI. The CDR3 runs to 17 residues. V shed 2 bases and J shed 0 bases, with 14 bases lying between them. CDR3 loop: CASSYGTGAGSGNTIYF. The CDR3 DNA follows: TGTGCCAGCAGTTACGGGACTGGGGCAGGCTCTGGAAACACCATATATTTT.

Many counts were recorded for this clonotype. This may come from a read error, since a much larger clone is one base off. The chain is built from TRBV20-1 and TRBJ2-5; 11 nucleotides line up with TRBD2. From germline, CDR1 is DFQATT and CDR2 SNEGSKA (reference sequence). The CDR3 is 14 amino acids. The CDR3 loop reads CSATLLAGEETQHF. The CDR3 region has the DNA TGCAGTGCTACCCTACTAGCGGGAGAAGAGACCCAGCACTTC.

This clonotype was seen ten or more times. V gene TRBV20-1 combines with J gene TRBJ1-5; D is ambiguous. The CDR3 contains 12 residues. From germline, CDR1 is DFQATT and CDR2 SNEGSKA (reference sequence). The V and J ends lost 4 bases and 5 bases respectively, with 9 bases between them. CDR3 bases: TGCAGTGCTAAGAGGATGGATCAGCCCCAGCATTTT. It yields the protein CSAKRMDQPQHF.

This clonotype has at least ten counts. The V call is TRBV29-1, the J call TRBJ1-1; D unclear. Germline CDR1 reads SQVTM; CDR2 reads ANQGSEA. The CDR3 loop spans 11 amino acids. V was pared by 4 bases and J by 4 bases, with 7 bases between. The CDR3 DNA follows: TGCAGCGTTGTTGGGGTCACTGAAGCTTTCTTT. Its translation is CSVVGVTEAFF. The whole variable domain, remainder taken from reference TRBV29-1 and TRBJ1-1, is SAVISQKPSRDICQRGTSLTIQCQVDSQVTMMFWYRQQPGQSLTLIATANQGSEATYESGFVIDKFPISRPNLTFSTLTVSNMSPEDSSIYLCSVVGVTEAFFGQGTRLTVV.

This clonotype was counted many times. The rearrangement links TRBV30 to TRBJ1-3; unclear D gene. Trimming took off 5 bases at V and 4 bases at J, with 3 bases between the two ends. Germline V gives CDR1 GTSNPN, CDR2 SVGIG (reference sequence). The CDR3 has 10 amino acids. The CDR3 is CAWSGNTIYF. DNA for the CDR3: TGTGCCTGGTCCGGAAACACCATATATTTT.

The table lists this clonotype with many counts. The chain joins TRBV7-2 to TRBJ2-2; D possibly corresponds to TRBD1 (6 bases). Deletions cut 1 base from V and 6 bases from J, with 12 bases between. CDR1 is SGHTA, CDR2 FQGNSA, per germline. This CDR3 is built from 15 residues. The CDR3 here is CASSLGPGVAGELFF. CDR3 nucleotides: TGTGCCAGCAGCTTAGGTCCAGGGGTGGCCGGGGAGCTGTTTTTT.

CDR3 amino acids: CASSFRVASYEQYF. The CDR3 coding sequence is TGTGCCAGCAGTTTCAGGGTAGCCTCCTACGAGCAGTACTTC. The genes are TRBV28 and TRBJ2-7, with D perhaps matching TRBD1 (5 bases). The germline V gene encodes CDR1 MDHEN and CDR2 SYDVKM. The CDR3 sequence is 14 residues long. The ends were cut back, 3 bases at V and 0 bases at J, with 9 bases in the middle.

A few counts support this clonotype. The chain links TRBV5-4 to TRBJ2-7; possible D gene TRBD2, 6 bases. Trimming pared 6 bases from V and 1 base from J, leaving 14 bases between. This CDR3 has 14 residues. Germline V CDR1 and CDR2: SGHNT, YYREEE (reference sequence). The CDR3 here is CASTPWGDSYEQYF. CDR3 nucleotides: TGTGCCAGCACTCCTTGGGGGGATTCCTACGAGCAGTACTTC.